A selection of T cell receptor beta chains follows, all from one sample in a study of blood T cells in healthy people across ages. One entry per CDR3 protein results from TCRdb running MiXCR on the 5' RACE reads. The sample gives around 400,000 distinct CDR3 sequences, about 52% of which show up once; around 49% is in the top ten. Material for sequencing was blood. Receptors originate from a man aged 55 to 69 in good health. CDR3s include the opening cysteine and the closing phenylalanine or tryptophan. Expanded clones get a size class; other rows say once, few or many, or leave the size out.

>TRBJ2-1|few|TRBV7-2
CASSPPPTSGSSEQFF
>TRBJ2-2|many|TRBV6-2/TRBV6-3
CASSYSAFSGELFF
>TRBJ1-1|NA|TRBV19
CASSVRDRGTEAFF
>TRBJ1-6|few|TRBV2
CASWERPNNSPLHF
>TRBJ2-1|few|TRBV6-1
CASSEMGPTGGIDEQFF
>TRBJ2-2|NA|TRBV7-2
CASSLVGGGGELFF
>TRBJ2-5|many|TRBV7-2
CASSPPGPQETQYF
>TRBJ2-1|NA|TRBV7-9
CASSSTLAGGRVVSYNEQFF
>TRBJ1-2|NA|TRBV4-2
CASSQPTGGYTF
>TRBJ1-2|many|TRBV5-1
CASSFGQTYGYTF
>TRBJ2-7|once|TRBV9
CASSVGSGSVLNEQYF
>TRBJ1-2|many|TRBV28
CATRTGWGYTF
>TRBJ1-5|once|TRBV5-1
CASSADGQNNQPLHF